One and the same sample provided the 24 T cell receptor beta chains below, sequenced in a study of cytomegalovirus exposure and HLA in healthy donors. Amplification used 60 Vbeta primers and 13 Jbeta primers. TCRdb keeps only in-frame clones here, not all; method: immunoSEQ multiplex PCR. The sample yields approximately 180,000 clones, over 60% seen once. Source material: PBMCs. All receptors derive from a man aged 35 to 55 in good health and CMV-seropositive.

The V gene is TRBV5-1, the J gene TRBJ2-1; D not resolved. The CDR3 extends over 14 amino acids. The germline V gene encodes CDR1 SGHRS and CDR2 YFSETQ. V shed 0 bases and J shed 6 bases, with 10 bases lying between them. The chain's CDR3 is CASSLGPQSNEQFF. The CDR3, as DNA: TGCGCCAGCAGCTTGGGGCCGCAAAGCAATGAGCAGTTCTTC.

The sample holds a few counts of this clone. The chain recombines TRBV4-1 with TRBJ2-2; TRBD2 might be the D (6 bases). The CDR3 covers 16 residues. V dropped 4 bases and J dropped 5 bases, with 17 bases sitting between them. Germline lookup yields CDR1 MGHRA and CDR2 YSYEKL. CDR3 nucleotide sequence: TGCGCCAGCAGCCCCCCGGTACGGGGGTCGACCGGGGAGCTGTTTTTT. It codes for CASSPPVRGSTGELFF.

J is TRBJ1-6 and V is TRBV18; D is perhaps TRBD1 (5 bases). CDR3 length: 16 amino acids. Germline V gene data show CDR1 as KGHSH and CDR2 as LQKENI. Deletions cut 1 base from V and 3 bases from J, with 10 bases between. The CDR3 reads CASSPRQSLYNSPLHF. CDR3 coding DNA: TGTGCCAGCTCACCACGACAGTCCCTCTATAATTCACCCCTCCACTTT.

Of note for this clone: The junction departs from the called germline gene at one end, perhaps through a read error. Other nucleotide sequences from this sample produce the same CDR3. This sequence joins TRBV5-1 and TRBJ1-1; no definite D call. Germline V gives CDR1 SGHRS, CDR2 YFSETQ. The CDR3 consists of 14 residues. The CDR3 DNA is TGCGCCAGCAGCTTGGTGCCGGGGAACACCGAAGCTTTCTTT. It specifies CASSLVPGNTEAFF.

The chain combines TRBV12-5 with TRBJ2-1; 11 bases are shared with TRBD2. CDR3 length: 14 amino acids. CDR1 and CDR2 (germline): LGHNT, FRNRAP. With 9 bases clipped from V and 9 bases from J, the junction kept 10 bases outside the gene matches. This chain's CDR3 is CASSGTSGVGEQFF. The CDR3 DNA follows: TGTGCTAGCAGCGGGACTAGCGGTGTAGGTGAGCAGTTCTTC.

This clone was observed once. V gene TRBV19 combines with J gene TRBJ2-3; 7 bases are a match to TRBD1. Trimming took 5 bases from V and 1 from J; bases not matched to a gene: 3. The CDR3 covers 14 residues. Germline V CDR1 and CDR2: LNHDA, SQIVND (reference sequence). The CDR3 DNA is TGTGCCAGTAGTGAAGGACAGGGCACAGATACGCAGTATTTT. It yields the protein CASSEGQGTDTQYF.

This clone was recorded once. The genes are TRBV27 and TRBJ2-7; 8 positions match TRBD2. CDR1 and CDR2 from the germline V gene are MNHEY and SMNVEV (reference sequence). The CDR3 consists of 14 residues. V was pared by 6 bases and J by 0 bases, with 4 bases of the junction left unmatched. CDR3 DNA: TGTGCCAGCAGCACTAGCGGCCTCTCCTACGAGCAGTACTTC. Amino acids: CASSTSGLSYEQYF.

This chain joins TRBV7-9 and TRBJ1-4; D unclear. The V end was cut by 1 base, the J end by 0 bases, with 6 bases between. Looked up from germline, CDR1 is SEHNR and CDR2 is FQNEAQ (reference sequence). CDR3 length equals 15 residues. DNA for the CDR3: TGTGCCAGCAGCTTAGGAGCTTCAACTAATGAAAAACTGTTTTTT. Translation gives CASSLGASTNEKLFF.

The V and J genes are TRBV7-6 and TRBJ2-7; 13 bases fit TRBD2. Germline V gene data show CDR1 as SGHVS and CDR2 as FNYEAQ. The CDR3 runs to 14 residues. V shed 5 bases, J shed 7 bases, and the junction held 5 bases outside the gene matches. The CDR3: CASSPGLAGVEQYF. The CDR3, as DNA: TGTGCCAGCAGCCCAGGACTAGCGGGAGTTGAGCAGTACTTC.

The genes are TRBV5-4 and TRBJ1-1, with 12 bases that match TRBD1. The trim removed 9 bases at V and 5 bases at J, leaving 14 bases unmatched. Per the germline V gene, CDR1 is SGHNT and CDR2 is YYREEE (reference sequence). The CDR3 sequence is 16 residues long. The CDR3 reads CATSPLGQGAGTEAFF. The CDR3 bases are TGTGCCACCTCGCCCCTGGGACAGGGGGCAGGGACTGAAGCTTTCTTT.

This rearrangement joins TRBV7-9 to TRBJ2-1; D gene ambiguous. In germline, CDR1 is SEHNR, CDR2 FQNEAQ (reference sequence). Trimming shortened V by 4 bases and J by 1 base, and 8 bases separated the two germline ends. The CDR3 is 14 residues long. CDR3 bases: TGTGCCAGCAGCTCGACTGGTTCCTACAATGAGCAGTTCTTC. This codes for CASSSTGSYNEQFF. The full variable domain, rest sourced from reference TRBV7-9 and TRBJ2-1, is DTGVSQNPRHKITKRGQNVTFRCDPISEHNRLYWYRQTLGQGPEFLTYFQNEAQLEKSRLLSDRFSAERPKGSFSTLEIQRTEQGDSAMYLCASSSTGSYNEQFFGPGTRLTVL.

V usage is TRBV2 and J usage is TRBJ2-3, with TRBD1 matching over 8 bases. V shed 3 bases and J 4 bases; nucleotides not matched to a gene: 9. This CDR3 comprises 16 residues. Germline loops: CDR1 SNHLY, CDR2 FYNNEI. The CDR3 sequence is CASSDGWAGGPDTQYF. In DNA, the CDR3 is TGTGCCAGCAGTGACGGGTGGGCAGGGGGCCCAGATACGCAGTATTTT.

The chain has TRBV30 and TRBJ2-7, with D maybe TRBD2 (5 bases). In germline, CDR1 is GTSNPN, CDR2 SVGIG (reference sequence). The CDR3 contains 14 residues. Trimming took off 0 bases at V and 3 bases at J, with 12 bases between the two ends. CDR3 amino acids: CAWSVMSGFYEQYF. In DNA, the CDR3 is TGTGCCTGGAGTGTTATGTCGGGGTTCTACGAGCAGTACTTC.

The chain employs TRBV11-3 and TRBJ2-1, with D tentatively TRBD2 (5 bases). Germline assignment: CDR1 SGHNT and CDR2 YENEEA. Trimming shortened V by 3 bases and J by 7 bases, and 16 bases separated the two germline ends. The CDR3 loop spans 15 amino acids. The CDR3 DNA sequence: TGTGCCAGCAGCTTTGACTATTCGGGTTTTAATGAGCAGTTCTTC. It encodes CASSFDYSGFNEQFF.

The J gene is TRBJ1-3, the V gene TRBV5-1; D remains ambiguous. The CDR3 runs to 16 residues. V lost 0 bases to trimming and J lost 0 bases, with 10 bases between them. Germline-derived CDR1 and CDR2 are SGHRS and YFSETQ. CDR3 sequence (DNA): TGCGCCAGCAGCTTGGGGGCAGCCTACTCTGGAAACACCATATATTTT. Protein product: CASSLGAAYSGNTIYF.

This clone was counted between two and nine times. V usage is TRBV7-9 and J usage is TRBJ2-5; a possible D gene is TRBD1 (6 bases). V dropped 1 base and J dropped 1 base, with 7 bases sitting between them. The CDR3 runs to 14 residues. CDR1 and CDR2 from the germline V gene are SEHNR and FQNEAQ (reference sequence). CDR3 residues: CASSLVTGQETQYF. In nucleotides, the CDR3 is TGTGCCAGCAGCTTAGTGACAGGCCAAGAGACCCAGTACTTC.

The rearrangement links TRBV7-9 to TRBJ2-7, with 7 positions matching TRBD2. This CDR3 contains 13 residues. The germline CDR1 and CDR2 sequences are SEHNR and FQNEAQ (reference sequence). V lost 5 bases and J lost 6; bases outside the gene matches: 7. CDR3 in amino acids: CASSREVGSEQYF. The DNA for the CDR3 is TGTGCCAGCAGCCGGGAGGTTGGGAGCGAGCAGTACTTC.

DNA of the CDR3: TGTGCCAGCAGTGAAGTGGGACAGGGTGGAGAGACCCAGTACTTC. The encoded protein is CASSEVGQGGETQYF. The V gene is TRBV2, the J gene TRBJ2-5; 9 bases match TRBD1. The CDR3 runs 15 residues. The germline gives CDR1 SNHLY, CDR2 FYNNEI. After removal of 1 base from V and 4 bases from J, the junction contained 4 bases not matched to a gene.

The CDR3 nucleotides are TGTGCCAGCAGTTACTCCGGGACAGGGAACACTGAAGCTTTCTTT. Encoded protein: CASSYSGTGNTEAFF. V is TRBV6-5 and J is TRBJ1-1; 8 positions match TRBD1. Trimming cost V 0 bases and J 1 base; bases outside gene matches: 1. The germline V gene has CDR1 MNHEY and CDR2 SVGAGI. The CDR3 is made up of 15 amino acids.

The chain uses TRBV10-3 and TRBJ2-2; 11 bases line up with TRBD2. CDR1 is ENHRY, CDR2 SYGVKD, per germline. CDR3 size: 16 residues. Trimming cost V 6 bases and J 7 bases; bases outside gene matches: 10. The CDR3 coding sequence is TGTGCCATCAGGGCCAGACTAGCGGGAACACTCGGGGAGCTGTTTTTT. This codes for CAIRARLAGTLGELFF.

The V and J genes are TRBV15 and TRBJ1-2, with 7 positions matching TRBD1. CDR1 LNHNV and CDR2 YYDKDF come from the germline V gene (reference sequence). CDR3 length equals 18 residues. J lost 0 bases, V lost 4 bases, and 14 bases had no gene match. CDR3: CATSIHSGTAHSNYGYTF. The CDR3 region has the DNA TGTGCCACCAGCATCCATTCCGGGACAGCGCATTCTAACTATGGCTACACCTTC.

Remarks on this clone: One junction end does not reproduce the germline sequence, and a read error may be involved. V gene TRBV7-3 combines with J gene TRBJ2-6, with D possibly being TRBD2 (6 bases). The CDR3 loop spans 17 amino acids. The V gene's germline CDR1 is SGHTA and CDR2 FQGTGA. CDR3 nucleotide sequence: TGTGCCAGCAGCCGGGGGTTGTCGGTCTCTGGGGCCAACGGCCTGACTTTC. Translation: CASSRGLSVSGANGLTF.

This chain uses TRBV5-1 with TRBJ1-3, with D possibly being TRBD1 (5 bases). Germline CDR1 and CDR2: SGHRS and YFSETQ. Trimming removed 3 bases from V and 0 bases from J, with 16 bases in between. The CDR3 sequence is 17 residues long. The CDR3 DNA follows: TGCGCCAGCAGCTCCTCCGGGACGGGAGTCTCTGGAAACACCATATATTTT. Amino acid sequence: CASSSSGTGVSGNTIYF.

The chain is built from TRBV2 and TRBJ2-1; D is ambiguous. The CDR3 has 13 amino acids. V lost 2 bases to trimming and J lost 5 bases, with 7 bases between them. Germline CDR1 reads SNHLY; CDR2 reads FYNNEI. In DNA, the CDR3 is TGTGCCAGCAGTGAATTAGAAGACAATGAGCAGTTCTTC. Amino acids: CASSELEDNEQFF.